The 6 T cell receptor beta chains reported below all come from one sample, sequenced in a study of cytomegalovirus exposure and HLA in healthy donors (dated 2017 in TCRdb). The receptor library was made with the immunoSEQ multiplex PCR assay. What TCRdb holds here is the immuneACCESS table cut down to in-frame rearrangements. Part of the clones is not present; checked against another copy, under half of the missing clones reflect an unresolved V gene, and the others are unexplained. A total of some 150,000 clones appear in this sample, around 88% of them only once. The ten biggest clones cover 7.9% of the sample. Sequenced: PBMCs. Receptor source: a woman between 18 and 30 years old in good health and CMV-seropositive.

In this sample, this clone turned up once. The chain joins TRBV10-3 to TRBJ1-5; D unresolved. CDR1 ENHRY and CDR2 SYGVKD come from the germline V gene. CDR3 size: 13 residues. Trimming shortened V by 6 bases and J by 4 bases, and 10 bases separated the two germline ends. In DNA, the CDR3 is TGTGCCATCAGCGTAGAGGGAAATCAGCCCCAGCATTTT. Translated: CAISVEGNQPQHF.

The CDR3 reads CASSEGTVGHEQFF. The CDR3 coding sequence is TGTGCCAGCAGTGAAGGGACAGTTGGGCATGAGCAGTTCTTC. The chain carries TRBV2 and TRBJ2-1; D might be TRBD1 (6 bases). V was pared by 1 base and J by 8 bases, with 12 bases between. The CDR3 covers 14 residues. CDR1 SNHLY and CDR2 FYNNEI come from the germline V gene.

The chain's CDR3 is CASSLGSSGGDTQYF. The DNA of the CDR3 is TGTGCCAGCAGCTTAGGCTCTAGCGGGGGAGATACGCAGTATTTT. This chain links TRBV7-2 with TRBJ2-3; 10 positions agree with TRBD2. The CDR3 runs to 15 residues. The ends lost 1 base at V and 5 bases at J; junction bases unmatched: 3. CDR1 and CDR2 (germline): SGHTA, FQGNSA.

The chain is built from TRBV5-1 and TRBJ1-1; 12 bases align to TRBD1. J was trimmed by 4 bases and V by 4 bases; bases with no gene match: 8. Germline loops: CDR1 SGHRS, CDR2 YFSETQ. The CDR3 covers 16 residues. The CDR3 here is CASSHRDRGHITEAFF. DNA of the CDR3: TGCGCCAGCAGCCACCGGGACAGGGGGCATATCACTGAAGCTTTCTTT. The full variable domain, completed using reference TRBV5-1 and TRBJ1-1, is KAGVTQTPRYLIKTRGQQVTLSCSPISGHRSVSWYQQTPGQGLQFLFEYFSETQRNKGNFPGRFSGRQFSNSRSEMNVSTLELGDSALYLCASSHRDRGHITEAFFGQGTRLTVV.

The chain carries TRBV6-1 and TRBJ1-2, with a weak D call TRBD1 (6 bases). Germline lookup yields CDR1 MNHNS and CDR2 SASEGT. The V end was cut by 3 bases, the J end by 6 bases, with 8 bases between. This CDR3 spans 12 amino acids. The CDR3 DNA reads TGTGCCAGCAGTGATTGGACAGATGGCTACACCTTC. This translates into CASSDWTDGYTF.

The J gene is TRBJ2-5, the V gene TRBV5-1, with D uncertain. Trimming removed 0 bases at V and 2 bases at J, with 8 bases between. The CDR3 runs 14 residues. The V gene's germline CDR1 is SGHRS and CDR2 YFSETQ. CDR3 region: CASSLAVIQETQYF. Here the CDR3 DNA reads TGCGCCAGCAGCTTGGCAGTGATACAAGAGACCCAGTACTTC.